Below, 5 T cell receptor beta chains from the same sample are listed, as sequenced in a study of T cell responses to AZD1222 COVID-19 vaccine (dated by TCRdb to about 2021). The method was the immunoSEQ multiplex PCR assay. TCRdb holds this immuneACCESS table with in-frame rearrangements only. Some clones are missing; in checked studies, unresolved V genes explain under half, and the rest has no known cause. The sample table shows around 150,000 clones, and 85% to 95% are seen once. 3.6% of the sample is in the top ten clones. This specimen's time point label, per the study, means: about 28 days (+/-7) after the second vaccine dose. The sample was peripheral blood, taken 28 days after the second AZD1222 dose. The source is an adult who received the AZD1222 COVID-19 vaccine.

The sample holds one count of this clone. The gene calls are TRBV7-2 and TRBJ1-3; D not certain. Trimming cost V 1 base and J 0 bases, with 10 bases left between them. Germline loops: CDR1 SGHTA, CDR2 FQGNSA. The CDR3 has 16 amino acids. CDR3 loop: CASSLGPASSGNTIYF. CDR3 coding DNA: TGTGCCAGCAGCTTAGGTCCGGCGAGCTCTGGAAACACCATATATTTT.

The chain combines TRBV6-5 with TRBJ1-2; D may be TRBD1 (5 bases). Trimming left V 11 bases short and J 7 bases short, with 17 bases between. This CDR3 is 12 amino acids long. CDR1 is MNHEY, CDR2 SVGAGI, per germline. This CDR3 reads CAGGGDLTGYTF. The CDR3, as DNA: TGTGCCGGCGGGGGGGATCTCACTGGCTACACCTTC.

This clone appeared a single time. The V gene is TRBV20-1, the J gene TRBJ2-3; possible D gene TRBD1, 5 bases. Trimming pared 7 bases from V and 6 bases from J, leaving 8 bases between. CDR1 is DFQATT and CDR2 is SNEGSKA in the germline V gene (reference sequence). The CDR3 is made up of 10 amino acids. The CDR3, as DNA: TGCAGTGTGGGGCCCGATACGCAGTATTTT. Its translation: CSVGPDTQYF.

This clone was seen once. V is TRBV6-5 and J is TRBJ1-1, with D perhaps matching TRBD1 (6 bases). V lost 2 bases and J 4 bases, leaving 14 bases between the germline ends. The CDR3 is made up of 15 amino acids. The germline V gene has CDR1 MNHEY and CDR2 SVGAGI. The chain's CDR3 is CASSYLATGPTEAFF. The DNA for the CDR3 is TGTGCCAGCAGTTACCTGGCTACAGGGCCCACTGAAGCTTTCTTT.

This clone has just one count. The chain has TRBV19 and TRBJ1-3, with no clear D. Germline V gene data show CDR1 as LNHDA and CDR2 as SQIVND (reference sequence). The V end was cut by 5 bases, the J end by 8 bases, with 13 bases between. The CDR3 loop spans 13 amino acids. In DNA form, the CDR3 reads TGTGCCAGTAGTTATCGGGCCGGGGACACCATATATTTT. It yields the protein CASSYRAGDTIYF.